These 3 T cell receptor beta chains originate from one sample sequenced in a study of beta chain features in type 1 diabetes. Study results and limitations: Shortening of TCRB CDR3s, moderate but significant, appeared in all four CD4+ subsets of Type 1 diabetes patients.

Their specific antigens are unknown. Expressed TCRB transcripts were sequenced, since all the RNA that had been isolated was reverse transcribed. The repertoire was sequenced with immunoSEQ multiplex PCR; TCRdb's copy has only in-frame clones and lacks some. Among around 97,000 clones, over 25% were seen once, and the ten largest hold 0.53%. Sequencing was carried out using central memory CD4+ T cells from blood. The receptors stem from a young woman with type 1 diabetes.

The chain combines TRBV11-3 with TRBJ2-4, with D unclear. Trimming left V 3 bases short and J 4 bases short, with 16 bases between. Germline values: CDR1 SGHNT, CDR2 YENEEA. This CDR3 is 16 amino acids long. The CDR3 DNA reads TGTGCCAGCAGCTTCCACGCCGAGGCTCCGAAAAACATTCAGTACTTC. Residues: CASSFHAEAPKNIQYF.

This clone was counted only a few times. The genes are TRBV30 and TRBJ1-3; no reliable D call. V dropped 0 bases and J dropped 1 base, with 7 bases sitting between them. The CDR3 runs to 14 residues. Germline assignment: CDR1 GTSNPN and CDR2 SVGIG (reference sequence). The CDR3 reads CAWSVRGSGNTIYF. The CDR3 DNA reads TGTGCCTGGAGTGTACGAGGGTCTGGAAACACCATATATTTT.

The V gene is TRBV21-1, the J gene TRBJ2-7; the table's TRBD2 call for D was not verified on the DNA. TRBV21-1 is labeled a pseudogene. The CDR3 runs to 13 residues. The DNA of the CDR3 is TGTGCCAGCAATTGGCTAGCGGAAGTCGAGCAGTACGTC. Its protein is CASNWLAEVEQYV.